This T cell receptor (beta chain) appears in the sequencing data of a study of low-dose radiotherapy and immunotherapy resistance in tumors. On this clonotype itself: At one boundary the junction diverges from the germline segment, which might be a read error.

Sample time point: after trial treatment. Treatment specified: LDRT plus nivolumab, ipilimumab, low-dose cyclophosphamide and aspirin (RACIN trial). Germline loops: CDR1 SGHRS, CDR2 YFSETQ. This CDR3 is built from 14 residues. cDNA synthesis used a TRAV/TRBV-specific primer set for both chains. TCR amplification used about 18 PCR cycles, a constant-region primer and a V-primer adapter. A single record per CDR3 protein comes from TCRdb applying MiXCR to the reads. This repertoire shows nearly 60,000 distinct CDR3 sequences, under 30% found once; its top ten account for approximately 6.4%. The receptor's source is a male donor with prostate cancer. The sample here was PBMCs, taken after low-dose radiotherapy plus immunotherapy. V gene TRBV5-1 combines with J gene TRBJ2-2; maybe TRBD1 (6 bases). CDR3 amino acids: CASSLGQGIRELFF. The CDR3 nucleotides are TGCGCTAGCAGCTTGGGGCAGGGGATCCGGGAGCTGTTTTTT.